This TCR beta chain was recorded in a study of regulatory T cells in long-lasting Graves disease. Whole-study findings and limits: Persistent disease exhibited a predilection for TRBV28, TRBJ1-2 and TRBJ2-5. Lower TCR diversity was seen in persistent Graves' patients than in newly diagnosed ones.

This clonotype was seen at least ten times. Its antigen is as yet unknown. The CDR3 is 17 amino acids. Trimming removed 4 bases at V and 3 bases at J, with 19 bases between. Investigators prepared the TCR beta libraries by applying iRepertoire HTBI primers and Arm-PCR of CDR3 regions. One entry per CDR3 protein, called by TCRdb with MiXCR from the multiplex PCR reads. The sample records roughly 560,000 distinct CDR3 sequences, 15% to 20% being singletons. Indicated time point: newly diagnosed GD, antithyroid drugs for less than 3 months. RNA extracted from PBMCs served as the sequencing template. Each of the patients was recruited from an endocrinology department situated in Xi'an, China. The data were also submitted as part of a second study, on T cells in Graves' hyperthyroidism and ophthalmopathy. From that study: Diagnoses were established using clinical symptoms, serum thyroxine and TRAb, thyroid ultrasound and orbital computed tomography.

This sequence was found in a woman between 40 and 65 years old with Graves disease. The input for sequencing was peripheral blood mononuclear cells (PBMCs), taken at new diagnosis, from a patient treated with antithyroid drugs. The rearrangement links TRBV12-3 or TRBV12-4 to TRBJ1-3; tentatively, D is TRBD1 (6 bases). CDR3 loop: CASSSRQDRLFGNTIYF. DNA for the CDR3: TGTGCCAGCAGTTCCCGACAGGATCGTCTTTTTGGAAACACCATATATTTT.